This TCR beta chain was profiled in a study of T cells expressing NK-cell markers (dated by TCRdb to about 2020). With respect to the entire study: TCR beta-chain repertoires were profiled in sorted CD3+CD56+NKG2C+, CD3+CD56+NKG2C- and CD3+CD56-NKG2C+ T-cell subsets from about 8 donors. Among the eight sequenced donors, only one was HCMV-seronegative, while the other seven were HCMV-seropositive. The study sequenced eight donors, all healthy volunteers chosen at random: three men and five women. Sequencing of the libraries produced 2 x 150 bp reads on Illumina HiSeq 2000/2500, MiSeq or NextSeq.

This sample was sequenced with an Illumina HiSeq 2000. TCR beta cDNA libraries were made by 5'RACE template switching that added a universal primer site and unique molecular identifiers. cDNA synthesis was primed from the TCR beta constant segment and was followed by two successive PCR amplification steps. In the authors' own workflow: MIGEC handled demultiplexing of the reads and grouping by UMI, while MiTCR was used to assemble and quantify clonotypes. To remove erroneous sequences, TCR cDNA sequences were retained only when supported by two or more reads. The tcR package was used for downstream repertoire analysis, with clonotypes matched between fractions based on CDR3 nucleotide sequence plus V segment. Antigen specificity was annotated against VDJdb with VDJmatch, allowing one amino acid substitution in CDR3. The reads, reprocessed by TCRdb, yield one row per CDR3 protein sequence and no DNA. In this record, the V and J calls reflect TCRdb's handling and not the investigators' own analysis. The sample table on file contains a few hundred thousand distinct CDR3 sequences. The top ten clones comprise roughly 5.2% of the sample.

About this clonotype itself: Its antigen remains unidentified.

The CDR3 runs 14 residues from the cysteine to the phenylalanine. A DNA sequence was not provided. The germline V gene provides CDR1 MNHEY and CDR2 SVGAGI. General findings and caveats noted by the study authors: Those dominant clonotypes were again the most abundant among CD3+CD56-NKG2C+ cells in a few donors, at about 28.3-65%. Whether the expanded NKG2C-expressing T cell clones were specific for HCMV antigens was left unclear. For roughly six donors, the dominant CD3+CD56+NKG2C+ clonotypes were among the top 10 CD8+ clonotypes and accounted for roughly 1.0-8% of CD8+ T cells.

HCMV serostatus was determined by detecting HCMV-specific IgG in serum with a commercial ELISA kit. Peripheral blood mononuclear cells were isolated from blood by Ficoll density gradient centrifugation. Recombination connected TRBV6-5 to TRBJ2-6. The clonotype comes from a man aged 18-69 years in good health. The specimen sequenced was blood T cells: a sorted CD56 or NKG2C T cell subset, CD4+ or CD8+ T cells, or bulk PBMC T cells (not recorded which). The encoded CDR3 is CASSYDRGANVLTF.